This entry lists 15 T cell receptor beta chains sequenced from one sample in a study of blood T cell repertoires in COVID-19. TCRdb keeps only in-frame clones here, not all; method: immunoSEQ multiplex PCR. The sample yields approximately 250,000 clones, 80% to 90% seen once. Sequenced material: PBMCs or T cells enriched from blood (not recorded which). The receptors originated from a woman in her 40s who had been exposed to COVID-19.

The rearrangement links TRBV18 to TRBJ2-1, with 11 nucleotides matching TRBD2. This CDR3 is built from 15 residues. Looked up from germline, CDR1 is KGHSH and CDR2 is LQKENI. V shed 2 bases, J shed 5 bases, and the junction held 2 bases outside the gene matches. The DNA for the CDR3 is TGTGCCAGCTCACCAGTAGCGGGAGGGGACAATGAGCAGTTCTTC. It codes for CASSPVAGGDNEQFF.

J is TRBJ2-7 and V is TRBV28; 7 bases agree with TRBD1. J was trimmed by 0 bases and V by 2 bases; bases with no gene match: 16. The germline gives CDR1 MDHEN, CDR2 SYDVKM. This CDR3 region has 19 residues. The CDR3 sequence is CASSLQLRLDRVLSYEQYF. The CDR3 DNA reads as TGTGCCAGCAGTTTACAATTAAGGTTAGACAGGGTTCTCTCCTACGAGCAGTACTTC.

The chain joins TRBV5-3 to TRBJ2-7; 8 nucleotides match TRBD1. TRBV5-3 is recorded as an ORF, its role being uncertain. The CDR3 contains 15 residues. Germline trimming cut 7 bases from V and 0 bases from J; bases unmatched to any gene: 9. CDR3 in DNA: TGTGCCAGAGGACAGGGCTTCGTTAGCTCCTACGAGCAGTACTTC. It translates to CARGQGFVSSYEQYF.

This clone was counted once. V and J are TRBV18 and TRBJ1-6; 7 bases match TRBD1. The CDR3 spans 15 residues. V dropped 1 base and J dropped 10; count of bases not matched to a gene: 7. The V gene's germline CDR1 is KGHSH and CDR2 LQKENI. CDR3 residues: CASSPLQGVGSPLHF. The CDR3 nucleotides are TGTGCCAGCTCACCACTGCAGGGGGTAGGCTCACCCCTCCACTTT.

The CDR3, as DNA: TGTGCCAGCAGCTTAAGTGTCGGGCGGGGAGACTCCTACGAGCAGTACTTC. This encodes CASSLSVGRGDSYEQYF. The chain is built from TRBV7-3 and TRBJ2-7; maybe TRBD2 (6 bases). CDR1 and CDR2 from the germline V gene are SGHTA and FQGTGA. V shed 1 base and J shed 0 bases, with 16 bases lying between them. The CDR3 loop spans 17 amino acids.

V usage is TRBV4-1 and J usage is TRBJ1-1, with TRBD1 matching over 8 bases. The CDR3 covers 16 residues. V shed 9 bases and J 0 bases; nucleotides not matched to a gene: 12. Germline V lookup: CDR1 MGHRA, CDR2 YSYEKL. The CDR3 sequence: CASSGAGGLVNTEAFF. CDR3 coding DNA: TGCGCCAGTTCCGGGGCAGGGGGCCTCGTGAACACTGAAGCTTTCTTT.

About this clone itself: Other nucleotide sequences in the sample specify the same CDR3. The chain has TRBV7-6 and TRBJ2-5; 9 bases match TRBD2. V lost 2 bases and J lost 1; bases outside the gene matches: 2. This CDR3 has 15 amino acids. Germline V lookup: CDR1 SGHVS, CDR2 FNYEAQ. The CDR3 nucleotides are TGTGCCAGCAGCTTACTAGCGGGAAGCCAAGAGACCCAGTACTTC. Translating gives CASSLLAGSQETQYF.

The rearrangement links TRBV7-2 to TRBJ2-1; D might be TRBD2 (6 bases). This CDR3 is built from 17 residues. V lost 2 bases to trimming and J lost 6 bases, with 20 bases between them. Germline V gene lookup returns CDR1 SGHTA and CDR2 FQGNSA. The CDR3 region is CASSLKKTEGGGNEQFF. The CDR3 DNA reads as TGTGCCAGCAGCTTAAAAAAGACGGAGGGAGGAGGCAATGAGCAGTTCTTC.

This rearrangement joins TRBV10-3 to TRBJ1-1; D is unresolved. The CDR3 is 14 residues long. V was trimmed by 8 bases and J by 0 bases, leaving 13 bases between them. CDR1 and CDR2 from the germline V gene are ENHRY and SYGVKD. The CDR3 coding sequence is TGTGCCATCTCTCCGGGTACCATGAACACTGAAGCTTTCTTT. It yields the protein CAISPGTMNTEAFF.

This chain connects TRBV7-3 to TRBJ2-5; 10 bases fit TRBD1. J gave up 4 bases and V 2 bases, and 10 bases lay outside the gene matches. Germline V gene data show CDR1 as SGHTA and CDR2 as FQGTGA. The CDR3 is made up of 17 amino acids. Written as DNA, the CDR3 is TGTGCCAGCAGCTTATGGGTCGGGGACAGGGGTGGAGAGACCCAGTACTTC. Protein product: CASSLWVGDRGGETQYF.

The rearrangement joins TRBV5-1 to TRBJ1-2, with 7 positions matching TRBD1. The CDR3 is 16 residues long. Unmatched junction bases numbered 11, after V lost 4 bases and J lost 2 bases. The germline V gene encodes CDR1 SGHRS and CDR2 YFSETQ. The CDR3 protein is CASSPTLTGRNYGYTF. CDR3 DNA: TGCGCCAGCAGCCCGACCCTGACAGGGAGGAACTATGGCTACACCTTC. Together with reference TRBV5-1 and TRBJ1-2, the CDR3 gives the full variable domain: KAGVTQTPRYLIKTRGQQVTLSCSPISGHRSVSWYQQTPGQGLQFLFEYFSETQRNKGNFPGRFSGRQFSNSRSEMNVSTLELGDSALYLCASSPTLTGRNYGYTFGSGTRLTVV.

This rearrangement joins TRBV28 to TRBJ1-6, with TRBD1 as a possible D gene (5 bases). Germline V gives CDR1 MDHEN, CDR2 SYDVKM. The germline V and J ends were trimmed by 5 bases and 8 bases, with 19 bases remaining between them. The CDR3 has 16 amino acids. For the CDR3, the DNA is TGTGCCAGCAGTCCTGGGGCCCCCCCGGGAGATTCACCCCTCCACTTT. Translating it yields CASSPGAPPGDSPLHF.

The rearrangement links TRBV2 to TRBJ1-5; 7 bases match TRBD1. Germline V CDR1 and CDR2: SNHLY, FYNNEI. This CDR3 is 13 amino acids long. The V and J ends lost 10 bases and 3 bases, in that order; junction bases with no gene match: 6. The CDR3 DNA reads TGTGCCACTCAGGGGGAGTACAATCAGCCCCAGCATTTT. Translation: CATQGEYNQPQHF.

The rearrangement joins TRBV30 to TRBJ2-5, with a possible D match to TRBD2 (5 bases). V gave up 1 base and J gave up 5 bases, with 5 bases separating them. Germline V CDR1 and CDR2: GTSNPN, SVGIG (reference sequence). The CDR3 loop spans 11 amino acids. CDR3 in DNA: TGTGCCTGGAGTGGAGGGGAGACCCAGTACTTC. Its protein product is CAWSGGETQYF.

The chain uses TRBV11-2 and TRBJ2-7; D is possibly TRBD2 (5 bases). There are 13 residues in the CDR3. The V and J ends lost 5 bases and 6 bases respectively, with 14 bases between them. Germline-derived CDR1 and CDR2 are SGHAT and FQNNGV. The CDR3 bases are TGTGCCAGCAGCCGAGACTATGGTAGCGAGCAGTACGTC. Translating gives CASSRDYGSEQYV.